A selection of T cell receptor beta chains follows, all from one sample in a study of response to subunit inactivated influenza vaccine. TCRdb reprocessed the RT-PCR reads with MiXCR, giving one entry per CDR3 protein. The table includes hundreds of thousands of distinct CDR3 sequences, roughly 14% detected once. The starting material was PBMCs from blood, obtained 11 to 12 days after vaccination. These receptors all come from a man between 45 and 60 years old who received an inactivated influenza vaccine. Each CDR3 is given with its conserved first and last residue. A D gene is named only where the DNA matches it firmly. Size is stated for part of the rows, as once, few or many counts, or as a class when the clone is expanded.

TRBJ2-3	many	NA	TRBV5-1	CASSLPTVSGTDTQYF	TGCGCCAGCAGCTTGCCGACAGTGTCGGGCACAGATACGCAGTATTTT
TRBJ1-1	few	NA	TRBV5-1	CASSLIQGNTEAFF	TGCGCCAGCAGCTTAATTCAGGGGAACACTGAAGCTTTCTTT
TRBJ1-1	NA	NA	TRBV7-9	CASSLSQSMNTEAFF	TGTGCCAGCAGCTTATCCCAGAGTATGAACACTGAAGCTTTCTTT
TRBJ2-5	few	TRBD2	TRBV28	CASRAGTSIETQYF	TGTGCCAGCAGAGCCGGGACTAGCATCGAGACCCAGTACTTC
TRBJ2-7	few	TRBD1	TRBV24-1	CATSDSGTGVYEQYF	TGTGCCACCAGTGATTCGGGGACAGGGGTCTACGAGCAGTACTTC
TRBJ2-6	few	NA	TRBV4-3	CASSQVANSGANVLTF	TGCGCCAGCAGCCAAGTGGCAAACTCTGGGGCCAACGTCCTGACTTTC
TRBJ2-1	few	TRBD2	TRBV5-1	CASSLAEAGVNNEQFF	TGCGCCAGCAGCTTGGCCGAGGCGGGAGTAAACAATGAGCAGTTCTTC
TRBJ2-1	many	TRBD2	TRBV14	CASSLLGTKNNEQFF	TGTGCCAGCAGCCTACTAGGGACTAAGAACAATGAGCAGTTCTTC
TRBJ2-1	NA	NA	TRBV20-1	CSVLAGSSYNEQFF	TGCAGTGTCTTGGCGGGTTCCTCCTACAATGAGCAGTTCTTC
TRBJ2-7	few	TRBD1	TRBV28	CASSRPGQNYEQYF	TGTGCCAGCAGTAGACCGGGACAGAACTACGAGCAGTACTTC
TRBJ2-1	NA	TRBD1	TRBV27	CASSPLTGVNEQFF	TGTGCCAGCAGTCCCCTCACAGGGGTCAATGAGCAGTTCTTC
TRBJ2-6	NA	NA	TRBV12-3/TRBV12-4	CASRRTARNSGANVLTF	TGTGCCAGCAGGAGGACTGCACGGAATTCTGGGGCCAACGTCCTGACTTTC
TRBJ2-1	many	NA	TRBV12-3/TRBV12-4	CASTTHGTVYNEQFF	TGTGCCAGCACCACCCACGGGACGGTTTACAATGAGCAGTTCTTC
TRBJ2-1	few	NA	TRBV9	CASSPEGQGSSYNEQFF	TGTGCCAGCAGCCCGGAGGGGCAGGGGAGCTCCTACAATGAGCAGTTCTTC
TRBJ2-5	few	NA	TRBV4-3	CASSQAPGQETQYF	TGCGCCAGCAGCCAAGCTCCGGGGCAGGAGACCCAGTACTTC
TRBJ2-7	NA	TRBD2	TRBV4-2	CASSQRGTGRGEQYF	TGTGCCAGCAGCCAACGTGGGACTGGGAGGGGCGAGCAGTACTTC
TRBJ1-5	few	NA	TRBV28	CASSLARQPQHF	TGTGCCAGCAGTTTGGCGCGACAGCCCCAGCATTTT
TRBJ1-2	NA	TRBD1	TRBV6-2/TRBV6-3	CASSWTGYGYTF	TGTGCCAGCAGTTGGACAGGTTATGGCTACACCTTC
TRBJ2-1	NA	NA	TRBV4-2	CASSQDFVGHNEQFF	TGTGCCAGCAGCCAAGACTTCGTGGGCCACAATGAGCAGTTCTTC
TRBJ1-5	NA	NA	TRBV4-3	CASSQGTGAGQPQHF	TGCGCCAGCAGCCAAGGAACCGGAGCCGGGCAGCCCCAGCATTTT
TRBJ2-3	NA	NA	TRBV28	CASRTFSTDTQYF	TGTGCCAGCAGGACATTCAGCACAGATACGCAGTATTTT
TRBJ2-5	once	TRBD2	TRBV9	CASSVSSGQETQYF	TGTGCCAGCAGCGTATCTAGCGGGCAAGAGACCCAGTACTTC
TRBJ2-2	many	NA	TRBV10-3	CAISEAGNTGELFF	TGTGCCATCAGTGAAGCGGGGAACACCGGGGAGCTGTTTTTT
TRBJ2-7	few	NA	TRBV20-1	CSASSRASYEQYF	TGCAGTGCTAGTTCCAGGGCATCCTACGAGCAGTACTTC
TRBJ2-2	NA	NA	TRBV3-1	CASSQPAGNGELFF	TGTGCCAGCAGCCAGCCGGCAGGGAACGGGGAGCTGTTTTTT
TRBJ1-2	few	NA	TRBV20-1	CSARSEANYGYTF	TGCAGTGCTAGATCCGAAGCTAACTATGGCTACACCTTC
TRBJ2-3	few	TRBD2	TRBV20-1	CSASGTSVTDTQYF	TGCAGTGCTTCCGGGACTAGCGTCACAGATACGCAGTATTTT
TRBJ2-4	few	NA	TRBV7-8	CASSPGRGNIQYF	TGTGCCAGCAGCCCCGGTCGGGGGAACATTCAGTACTTC
TRBJ2-5	NA	NA	TRBV7-9	CASRGHTDQETQYF	TGTGCCAGCAGGGGCCACACAGACCAAGAGACCCAGTACTTC
TRBJ2-5	NA	NA	TRBV12-3/TRBV12-4	CASSPRSRRETQYF	TGTGCCAGCAGTCCGCGGTCAAGGAGAGAGACCCAGTACTTC
TRBJ1-5	NA	NA	TRBV4-2	CASSQDTLYSNQPQHF	TGTGCCAGCAGCCAAGATACCCTTTATAGCAATCAGCCCCAGCATTTT
TRBJ1-1	many	TRBD1	TRBV12-3/TRBV12-4	CASSRQGQWAFF	TGTGCCAGCAGCCGACAGGGGCAGTGGGCTTTCTTT
TRBJ2-1	once	TRBD2	TRBV12-3/TRBV12-4	CASSLGSGRAYNEQFF	TGTGCCAGCAGTTTAGGAAGCGGGAGGGCCTACAATGAGCAGTTCTTC
TRBJ2-3	NA	TRBD2	TRBV5-1	CASSVTLAGGGTDTQYF	TGCGCCAGCAGCGTGACCCTAGCGGGGGGGGGCACAGATACGCAGTATTTT
TRBJ2-3	few	NA	TRBV7-9	CASSATEDTQYF	TGTGCCAGCAGCGCCACAGAAGATACGCAGTATTTT
TRBJ2-1	NA	TRBD2	TRBV10-3	CAISERAGVGAEQFF	TGTGCCATCAGTGAACGGGCGGGAGTTGGGGCTGAGCAGTTCTTC
TRBJ2-7	few	NA	TRBV15	CATSRDLARSGEQYF	TGTGCCACCAGCAGAGATCTGGCAAGGTCGGGCGAGCAGTACTTC
TRBJ2-1	many	TRBD2	TRBV6-2/TRBV6-3	CASSYRLAGSSYNEQFF	TGTGCCAGCAGTTACCGGCTAGCGGGGAGCTCCTACAATGAGCAGTTCTTC
TRBJ1-5	few	NA	TRBV28	CASSLYGRDNQPQHF	TGTGCCAGCAGTTTATACGGCAGGGACAATCAGCCCCAGCATTTT
TRBJ1-4	few	NA	TRBV20-1	CSARILRDRDLATNEKLFF	TGCAGTGCTAGGATTCTCCGGGACCGCGACCTTGCAACTAATGAAAAACTGTTTTTT
TRBJ2-1	few	TRBD2	TRBV5-1	CASSLLAGTVNEQFF	TGCGCCAGCAGCTTACTAGCGGGGACCGTCAATGAGCAGTTCTTC
TRBJ1-2	few	NA	TRBV12-3/TRBV12-4	CASSPQTGVNYGYTF	TGTGCCAGCAGTCCACAAACGGGTGTCAACTATGGCTACACCTTC
TRBJ2-1	NA	NA	TRBV9	CASSAGANEQFF	TGTGCCAGCAGCGCAGGGGCCAATGAGCAGTTCTTC
TRBJ1-6	NA	NA	TRBV20-1	CSARFSNSPLHF	TGCAGTGCTAGATTCTCCAATTCACCCCTCCACTTT
TRBJ1-1	few	NA	TRBV6-1	CASRTIAMNTEAFF	TGTGCCAGCCGTACAATAGCCATGAACACTGAAGCTTTCTTT